Sequencing of this T cell receptor beta chain was carried out in a study of T cells in localized non-small cell lung cancer. Study outcomes and limitations: Heterogeneity remains possible, as sequencing covered one tumor region only. Adjacent lung exhibited a median of about 50 among the 100 most abundant tumor clones. Prolonged overall survival went with higher T cell density in the blood. There was higher T cell clonality in uninvolved adjacent lung than in tumor, and it was highest there.

The V gene's germline CDR1 is GTSNPN and CDR2 SVGIG (reference sequence). Trimming stripped 4 bases from V and 5 bases from J, with 14 bases between. The CDR3 runs 13 residues. Using immunoSEQ multiplex PCR, the repertoire was profiled, and TCRdb retains in-frame clones only, with some absent. The sample lists roughly 1,400 clones; 20% to 30% were seen once. In regard to this clone: The antigen is unknown.

The sequences come from lung tumor tissue, collected before any cancer treatment. The receptor comes from a woman aged 35-75 years with stage II lung adenocarcinoma. The genes are TRBV30 and TRBJ2-5; D not resolved. CDR3 residues: CAWKPFPRETQYF. The CDR3 coding sequence is TGTGCCTGGAAGCCCTTCCCCCGGGAGACCCAGTACTTC.